This T cell receptor (beta chain) was retrieved from a study of blood T cell repertoires in COVID-19. As for the study in general: Specimens from acute and convalescent COVID-19 originated in the United States, Italy and Spain.

Germline lookup yields CDR1 SGHAT and CDR2 FQNNGV. The ends were cut back, 10 bases at V and 0 bases at J, with 10 bases in the middle. CDR3 size: 13 residues. Produced via immunoSEQ multiplex PCR; TCRdb's table is partial and in-frame only. The sample lists 53,000 or so clones, about 80% seen once, with around 20% in the top ten. The specimen sequenced was peripheral blood. This chain connects TRBV11-2 to TRBJ2-1, with D perhaps matching TRBD1 (6 bases). This TCR derives from a man aged 50-59 years with active or convalescent COVID-19. CDR3 nucleotide sequence: TGTGCCACCGGACAGAGCTCCTACAATGAGCAGTTCTTC. The encoded protein is CATGQSSYNEQFF.